This T cell receptor beta chain was recovered during a study of shared clonotypes between healthy human individuals. Study-level points and caveats: Naive CD4 clonotypes overlapped across a few donors at roughly 5%.

Naive CD8 populations comprised CD45RO-negative cells positively selected for CCR7, excluding terminally differentiated effector memory CD45RA+ cells. Healthy adults negative for HIV, lacking recent acute infections or vaccinations, served as donors. CDR1 is SGDLS, CDR2 YYNGEE, per germline. Deletions cut 4 bases from V and 5 bases from J, with 10 bases between. CDR3 size: 13 residues. In regard to this clone: Its specificity is not known.

Every subset had its genomic DNA shared out evenly among several immunoSEQ plates. The repertoire was sequenced with immunoSEQ multiplex PCR; TCRdb's copy has only in-frame clones and lacks some. The sample gives about 2,200,000 clones, 90% to 95% of which show up once; 1.5% to 2% is in the top ten. The TCR comes from a man aged 18 to 29 in good health. Some clones in this sample may be carry-over from other donors' samples. V and J are TRBV9 and TRBJ2-1; TRBD2 is a possible D gene (5 bases). Sequenced material: naive CD8+ T cells from PBMCs. CDR3 DNA: TGTGCCAGCAGCCCCGGGATCAACAATGAGCAGTTCTTC. This codes for CASSPGINNEQFF.